What follows is one T cell receptor beta chain and its context. What it recognizes is unknown. At one boundary the junction diverges from the germline segment, which might be a read error. In the PCR, 60 Vbeta and 13 Jbeta primers were used. Using immunoSEQ multiplex PCR, the repertoire was profiled, and TCRdb retains in-frame clones only, with some absent. The sample yields more than 60,000 clones, approximately 79% seen once. This sample is drawn from a study of cytomegalovirus exposure and HLA in healthy donors. Looking at the study overall: Sequencing of roughly 180 million T cells in an earlier analysis found around 120 million unique TCR beta sequences.

This CDR3 is 12 amino acids long. CDR1 SQVTM and CDR2 ANQGSEA come from the germline V gene. Study results and caveats: V segments that were indistinguishable, TRBV6-2 and TRBV6-3 among them, were omitted from analysis.

The chain carries TRBV29-1 and TRBJ2-1; 9 nucleotides agree with TRBD2. This clonotype originated in a woman younger than 45 in good health and CMV-seronegative. The sequenced sample was PBMCs. CDR3 nucleotide sequence: TGCAGCGTGGGGACTAGCAGGAATGTGCAGTTCTTC. The encoded protein is CSVGTSRNVQFF.